This T cell receptor (beta chain) appears in the sequencing data of a study of regulatory T cells in long-lasting Graves disease. This clonotype was seen many times. Its antigen is unidentified. Notes on the study in general: It is possible that accuracy was reduced by the small size of the sample.

Time point denoted: newly diagnosed GD, antithyroid drugs for less than 3 months. RNA extracted from PBMCs served as the sequencing template. Through Arm-PCR of CDR3 regions and iRepertoire HTBI primers, TCR beta libraries were built. MiXCR, run by TCRdb on the multiplex PCR reads, gives a single entry per CDR3 protein. The sample holds 400,000 to 500,000 distinct CDR3 sequences; 14% to 15% are singletons and the top ten take roughly a sixth. Germline-derived CDR1 and CDR2 are MNHNS and SASEGT. There are 15 residues in the CDR3. Unmatched junction bases numbered 10, after V lost 5 bases and J lost 4 bases. The sample was also linked to a second study, of T cells in Graves' hyperthyroidism and ophthalmopathy.

V gene TRBV6-1 combines with J gene TRBJ2-7; 8 bases are shared with TRBD1. This specimen consisted of peripheral blood mononuclear cells (PBMCs), obtained at new diagnosis, from a patient treated with antithyroid drugs. This clonotype was obtained from a woman aged 25-40 years with Graves disease. CDR3 residues: CASSPKDREVYEQYF. For the CDR3, the DNA is TGTGCCAGCAGTCCTAAGGACAGGGAGGTTTACGAGCAGTACTTC.